This T cell receptor (beta chain) was recovered during a study of T cells in localized non-small cell lung cancer. Study-wide findings and caveats: Since sequencing was restricted to only one region of the tumor, intratumor heterogeneity remains a possibility. Appearances in adjacent lung were noted for a median roughly 58 of the top 100 tumor clones. Uninvolved nearby lung showed the greatest T cell clonality, exceeding that found in tumor. Longer overall survival accompanied higher blood T cell density.

The CDR3 extends over 18 amino acids. Germline CDR1 is MDHEN and CDR2 is SYDVKM. Trimming removed 6 bases from V and 8 bases from J; junction bases left unmatched: 12. Method: immunoSEQ multiplex PCR; TCRdb's copy keeps in-frame clones and lacks some. The table records roughly 26,000 clones, 75% to 90% of them present only once. In the case of this clone: Its matching antigen is unknown.

The sample was peripheral blood, taken before any cancer treatment. The rearrangement uses TRBV28 and TRBJ2-2; 16 nucleotides agree with TRBD2. This TCR came from a female donor aged 60 or older with stage II squamous cell lung carcinoma. The CDR3 spells CASSKGTSGRALVGELFF. CDR3 coding DNA: TGTGCCAGCAGCAAAGGGACTAGCGGGAGGGCCCTCGTGGGGGAGCTGTTTTTT.